The 4 T cell receptor beta chains in this list originate from one sample, sequenced in a study of T cells after yellow fever vaccination. TCRdb reprocessed the 5' RACE reads with MiXCR, giving one entry per CDR3 protein. The sample consists of more than 450,000 distinct CDR3 sequences, less than 25% of them appearing once. The starting material was PBMCs, obtained 20 to 25 days after the first yellow fever vaccination. The receptors were sampled from a man in his late teens or twenties who received the YFV17D yellow fever vaccine.

The V and J genes are TRBV19 and TRBJ1-1; no firm D call. Trimming left V 7 bases short and J 5 bases short, with 11 bases between. The CDR3 is 12 amino acids. The germline V gene has CDR1 LNHDA and CDR2 SQIVND (reference sequence). In DNA, the CDR3 is TGTGCCAGTAATACCAGAAAAACTGAAGCTTTCTTT. Translation gives CASNTRKTEAFF.

This clonotype was counted only a few times. The DNA of the CDR3 is TGTGCCAGCCGAGCCCGGCGGGCTAGCGGGTCTAGAACAGATACGCAGTATTTT. It translates to CASRARRASGSRTDTQYF. This rearrangement joins TRBV7-8 to TRBJ2-3; the match to TRBD2 covers 8 bases. CDR1 is SGHVS, CDR2 FQNEAQ, per germline. This CDR3 spans 18 amino acids. Trimming took 8 bases from V and 3 from J; bases not matched to a gene: 19.

This sequence joins TRBV27 and TRBJ2-5, with 7 bases fitting TRBD2. The length of the CDR3 is 16 residues. Germline CDR1 MNHEY, CDR2 SMNVEV (reference sequence). Germline trimming cut 6 bases from V and 0 bases from J; bases unmatched to any gene: 10. In nucleotides, the CDR3 is TGTGCCAGCAGCCCGTCGAGCGGGGAGTACCAAGAGACCCAGTACTTC. Translated: CASSPSSGEYQETQYF.

This clonotype was seen a handful of times. The genes are TRBV28 and TRBJ2-6, with 8 bases that match TRBD1. Germline assignment: CDR1 MDHEN and CDR2 SYDVKM. The CDR3 loop spans 17 amino acids. V shed 6 bases and J 0 bases; nucleotides not matched to a gene: 7. The CDR3 here is CASRGDRTHSGANVLTF. For the CDR3, the DNA is TGTGCCAGCAGGGGGGACAGGACTCACTCTGGGGCCAACGTCCTGACTTTC. The variable domain in full, completed from reference TRBV28 and TRBJ2-6, reads DVKVTQSSRYLVKRTGEKVFLECVQDMDHENMFWYRQDPGLGLRLIYFSYDVKMKEKGDIPEGYSVSREKKERFSLILESASTNQTSMYLCASRGDRTHSGANVLTFGAGSRLTVL.